This T cell receptor beta chain was captured by sequencing in a study of cytomegalovirus exposure and HLA in healthy donors. The CDR3 sequence is 15 residues long. The germline V and J ends were trimmed by 4 bases and 5 bases, with 15 bases remaining between them. Germline V gene lookup returns CDR1 MDHEN and CDR2 SYDVKM. The repertoire was sequenced with immunoSEQ multiplex PCR; TCRdb's copy has only in-frame clones and lacks some. The table lists about 150,000 clones, about 89% of them singletons. Of note for this clone: The antigen remains undetermined.

Whole-study findings and limits: Most sequenced TCRs were rare (though some public TCRs occurred in many donors). The CMV antigen specificity of a few CMV-associated chains was confirmed through in vitro analysis. The TCR clusters that emerged in the first cohort tended, a later analysis found, to co-occur in the roughly 120 validation repertoires. The authors listed some 150 TCR beta chains as cytomegalovirus-associated.

The sample comprised PBMCs. This clonotype was sampled from a woman aged 18-30 years in good health and CMV-seropositive. The genes are TRBV28 and TRBJ2-1; D may be TRBD2 (7 bases). The DNA for the CDR3 is TGTGCCAGCAGTTGGGGGGGGCGGGGAAACAATGAGCAGTTCTTC. This gives the protein CASSWGGRGNNEQFF.